This T cell receptor beta chain was profiled in a study of cytomegalovirus exposure and HLA in healthy donors. Study-wide results and caveats: Analysis was carried out at a later point, and it linked a missense DCLRE1C variant to TCR beta V- and J-gene trimming. Later on, an analysis found that several of the most significant clusters appeared to be linked to common viral pathogens, which included parvovirus B19.

Use of 60 Vbeta and 13 Jbeta primers characterized the PCR. The repertoire was sequenced with immunoSEQ multiplex PCR; TCRdb's copy has only in-frame clones and lacks some. The sample comprises about 69,000 clones, approximately 72% of which are singletons, and approximately 11% rests with the top ten. Germline CDR1 SGHVS, CDR2 FNYEAQ. Between the trimmed V and J ends, which lost 0 bases and 8 bases, there was a span of 10 bases. The CDR3 is 13 residues long. To note about this clone: Antigen specificity is unknown.

The sequence derives from a woman in her 30s in good health and CMV-seronegative. The chain carries TRBV7-6 and TRBJ1-2, with a tentative D call TRBD1 (5 bases). Sequenced material: PBMCs. The CDR3 is CASSLAQAEGYTF. The CDR3 DNA follows: TGTGCCAGCAGCTTAGCACAGGCGGAGGGCTACACCTTC.